The 20 T cell receptor beta chains in this list originate from one sample, sequenced in a study of blood T cells in healthy people across ages. Then a second PCR, running roughly 6 to 12 cycles, was carried out with a sample-barcoded 5' primer and a J-beta primer mix. TCRdb re-derived calls from the 5' RACE reads in MiXCR, one entry per CDR3 protein. The repertoire consists of 1.5 million or so distinct CDR3 sequences, with under 55% occurring once and the leading ten covering 4%. Sample: blood. Receptors were obtained from a woman aged 18 to 35 in good health.

This clonotype was seen a handful of times. The genes are TRBV29-1 and TRBJ1-2; 7 bases are a match to TRBD1. Germline assignment: CDR1 SQVTM and CDR2 ANQGSEA. V shed 4 bases and J 4 bases; nucleotides not matched to a gene: 0. The CDR3 totals 11 residues. This CDR3 is CSVAGGYGYTF. The CDR3 DNA is TGCAGCGTTGCAGGGGGCTATGGCTACACCTTC.

This clonotype has a handful of counts. In DNA form, the CDR3 reads TGCGCCAGCAGCCAAGATACGCGGGGTAGGCCCCAGCATTTT. This encodes CASSQDTRGRPQHF. The chain couples TRBV4-1 to TRBJ1-5; D uncertain. Trimming took 0 bases from V and 9 from J, leaving 12 bases between them. Germline V gives CDR1 MGHRA, CDR2 YSYEKL. The CDR3 runs to 14 residues.

The genes are TRBV10-2 and TRBJ1-1; D unclear. The CDR3 length is 14 residues. Deletions cut 6 bases from V and 5 bases from J, with 16 bases between. CDR1 is WSHSY, CDR2 SAAADI, per germline. The CDR3 DNA reads TGCGCCAGCAGCTACCGGTTAAGCGGTACTGAAGCTTTCTTT. Translation: CASSYRLSGTEAFF.

This chain links TRBV30 with TRBJ1-1; D unclear. The CDR3 runs 13 residues. Germline CDR1 and CDR2: GTSNPN and SVGIG (reference sequence). Deletions cut 0 bases from V and 3 bases from J, with 8 bases between. CDR3 region: CAWSVAVYTEAFF. The CDR3 DNA reads TGTGCCTGGAGTGTTGCTGTGTACACTGAAGCTTTCTTT.

In this sample, this clonotype turned up a few times. V gene TRBV7-2 combines with J gene TRBJ2-7, with no clear D. With the DNA end fitting TRBJ2-4 better, the J assignment may be wrong. Germline CDR1 and CDR2: SGHTA and FQGNSA. The CDR3 runs to 12 residues. This CDR3 is CASSSIALIQYF. DNA for the CDR3: TGTGCCAGCAGCTCCATTGCTCTCATTCAGTACTTC.

The sample holds a few counts of this clonotype. The chain has TRBV5-1 and TRBJ2-5, with D unresolved. The CDR3 length is 15 residues. Trimming pared 1 base from V and 1 base from J, leaving 11 bases between. Germline V gives CDR1 SGHRS, CDR2 YFSETQ. The CDR3 nucleotides read TGCGCCAGCAGCTTGCTGGGTGGTTCCCAAGAGACCCAGTACTTC. This codes for CASSLLGGSQETQYF.

There are a few counts of this clonotype. V gene TRBV6-2 or TRBV6-3 combines with J gene TRBJ1-5, with D maybe TRBD1 (5 bases). The germline V gene encodes CDR1 MNHEY and CDR2 SVGEGT. Trimming took 6 bases from V and 2 from J, leaving 17 bases between them. CDR3 length: 16 amino acids. CDR3 sequence (DNA): TGTGCCAGCAGCTCCCCCCTCACCAGGGGCAATCAGCCCCAGCATTTT. It codes for CASSSPLTRGNQPQHF.

This clonotype was recorded many times. The genes are TRBV20-1 and TRBJ1-2; weak D call: TRBD1 (6 bases). The ends were cut back, 4 bases at V and 5 bases at J, with 8 bases in the middle. From germline, CDR1 is DFQATT and CDR2 SNEGSKA (reference sequence). The CDR3 sequence is 11 residues long. Here the CDR3 reads CSAMDRYGYTF. The CDR3 DNA sequence: TGCAGTGCTATGGACAGATATGGCTACACCTTC.

This clonotype turned up a few times. The chain links TRBV25-1 to TRBJ2-1; D perhaps matches TRBD1 (6 bases). With the DNA end fitting TRBJ2-7 better, the J assignment may be wrong. The germline V gene encodes CDR1 MGHDK and CDR2 SYGVNS. The CDR3 is 16 residues long. The CDR3 sequence: CASSHRGQGFLNEQYF. For the CDR3, the DNA is TGTGCCAGCAGTCACCGAGGGCAGGGGTTCCTCAATGAGCAGTACTTC.

This clonotype was seen a few times. V gene TRBV10-3 combines with J gene TRBJ2-5, with TRBD1 as a possible D gene (6 bases). The J call is in doubt because the DNA end fits TRBJ2-7 better. This CDR3 is 12 amino acids long. The germline V gene has CDR1 ENHRY and CDR2 SYGVKD. DNA for the CDR3: TGTGCCATCAGTGACCCAGGGGACGAGCAGTACTTC. It yields the protein CAISDPGDEQYF.

The V and J genes are TRBV5-1 and TRBJ2-3; 13 bases match TRBD2. Unmatched junction bases numbered 12, after V lost 2 bases and J lost 6 bases. Germline CDR1 and CDR2: SGHRS and YFSETQ. The CDR3 extends over 18 amino acids. CDR3: CASSFLARTSGRHDTQYF. In DNA form, the CDR3 reads TGCGCCAGCAGCTTCCTAGCCCGGACTAGCGGGAGACACGATACGCAGTATTTT.

This chain connects TRBV6-2 or TRBV6-3 to TRBJ2-1; 9 bases agree with TRBD2. The CDR3 is 14 residues long. Germline loops: CDR1 MNHEY, CDR2 SVGEGT. V lost 7 bases and J lost 7; bases outside the gene matches: 8. The CDR3 coding sequence is TGTGCCAGCACTGGGACTAGCACTCATAATGAGCAGTTCTTC. Protein sequence: CASTGTSTHNEQFF.

This clonotype has only a few counts. The chain links TRBV27 to TRBJ1-2; the match to TRBD1 covers 10 bases. This CDR3 has 14 residues. Germline V gene lookup returns CDR1 MNHEY and CDR2 SMNVEV (reference sequence). V lost 6 bases, J lost 4 bases, and 5 bases stayed unmatched. The CDR3 sequence: CASRGTGVSYGYTF. The CDR3 DNA is TGTGCCAGCAGGGGGACAGGGGTTTCCTATGGCTACACCTTC.

V usage is TRBV29-1 and J usage is TRBJ2-5; 8 bases agree with TRBD1. Germline V gene lookup returns CDR1 SQVTM and CDR2 ANQGSEA. This CDR3 is built from 12 residues. Trimming removed 8 bases from V and 13 bases from J; junction bases left unmatched: 15. This CDR3 is CSMTGDGNERYF. In DNA form, the CDR3 reads TGCAGCATGACAGGGGATGGCAATGAGCGGTACTTC.

Concerning this clonotype: The junction shows a germline mismatch at one end, possibly a read error. The chain is built from TRBV6-5 and TRBJ1-4, with 7 bases aligning to TRBD1. CDR1 is MNHEY, CDR2 SVGAGI, per germline. CDR3 length: 17 residues. The CDR3 sequence: CVSSYSSDRVGREKLFF. For the CDR3, the DNA is TGTGTCAGCAGTTACTCGAGTGACAGGGTGGGGCGTGAAAAACTGTTTTTT.

The rearrangement joins TRBV9 to TRBJ2-3; no definite D call. From germline, CDR1 is SGDLS and CDR2 YYNGEE. CDR3 length: 13 amino acids. V lost 1 base, J lost 10 bases, and 13 bases lay in between. CDR3 amino acids: CASSVIDDGAQYF. The DNA for the CDR3 is TGTGCCAGCAGCGTAATCGACGATGGGGCGCAGTATTTT.

V usage is TRBV19 and J usage is TRBJ2-7; tentative D call: TRBD2 (5 bases). The CDR3 extends over 13 amino acids. Germline V gives CDR1 LNHDA, CDR2 SQIVND (reference sequence). The V and J ends lost 5 bases and 2 bases respectively, with 10 bases between them. The CDR3 loop reads CASSPAGAYEQYF. The CDR3, as DNA: TGTGCCAGTAGTCCCGCGGGTGCCTACGAGCAGTACTTC.

V gene TRBV20-1 combines with J gene TRBJ2-5; D uncertain. The J call may be mistaken, given a closer DNA end match to TRBJ2-7. The length of the CDR3 is 11 residues. Per the germline V gene, CDR1 is DFQATT and CDR2 is SNEGSKA (reference sequence). CDR3 amino acids: CSAWTVPEQYF. Written as DNA, the CDR3 is TGCAGTGCGTGGACGGTACCCGAGCAGTACTTC.

Concerning this clonotype itself: At one end, the junction sequence differs from germline, possibly due to a read error. The rearrangement uses TRBV4-3 and TRBJ2-2; TRBD2 agrees at 9 bases. The germline V gene has CDR1 LGHNA and CDR2 YSLEER. The CDR3 totals 16 residues. CDR3 DNA sequence: TGCGCCAGCGGCCAACATAGAGCGGGAGGCACCGGGGAGCTGTTTTTT. Translating gives CASGQHRAGGTGELFF.

At least ten counts were recorded for this clonotype. This sequence joins TRBV29-1 and TRBJ2-1; 8 bases are a match to TRBD2. CDR1 and CDR2 from the germline V gene are SQVTM and ANQGSEA. This CDR3 spans 12 amino acids. Losses at the gene ends were 7 bases for V and 8 bases for J; bases not matched to a gene: 7. CDR3 coding DNA: TGCAGCGGGGAGAATAGCGGGGATGAGCAGTTCTTC. It translates to CSGENSGDEQFF.